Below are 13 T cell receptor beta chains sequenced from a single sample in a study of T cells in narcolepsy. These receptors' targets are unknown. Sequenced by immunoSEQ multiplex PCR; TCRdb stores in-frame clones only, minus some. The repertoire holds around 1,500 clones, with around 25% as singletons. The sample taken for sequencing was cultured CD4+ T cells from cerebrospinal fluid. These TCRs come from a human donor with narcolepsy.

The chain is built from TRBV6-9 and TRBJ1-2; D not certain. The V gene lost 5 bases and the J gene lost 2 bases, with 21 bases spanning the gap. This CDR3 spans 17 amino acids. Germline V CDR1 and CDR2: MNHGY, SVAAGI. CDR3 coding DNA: TGTGCCAGCAGTGTTGATGTGCCTTACGGAAAGAACTATGGCTACACCTTC. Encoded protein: CASSVDVPYGKNYGYTF.

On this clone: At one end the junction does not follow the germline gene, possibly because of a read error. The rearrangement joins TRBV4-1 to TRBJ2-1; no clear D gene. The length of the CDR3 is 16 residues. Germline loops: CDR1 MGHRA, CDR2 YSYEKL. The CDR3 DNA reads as TGTGCCAGCAGCCCGTACAGAGAGGCCCCCTACAATGAGCAGTTCTTC. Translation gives CASSPYREAPYNEQFF.

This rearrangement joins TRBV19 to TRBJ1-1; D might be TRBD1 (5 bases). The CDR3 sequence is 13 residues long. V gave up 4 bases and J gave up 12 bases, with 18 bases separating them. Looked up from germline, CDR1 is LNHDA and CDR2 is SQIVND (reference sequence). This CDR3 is CASSSLGTGKTFF. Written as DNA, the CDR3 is TGTGCCAGTAGTAGCCTCGGGACGGGGAAGACTTTCTTT.

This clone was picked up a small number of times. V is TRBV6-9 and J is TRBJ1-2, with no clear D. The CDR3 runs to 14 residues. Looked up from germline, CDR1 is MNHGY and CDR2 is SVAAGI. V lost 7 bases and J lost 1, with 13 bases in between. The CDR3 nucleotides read TGTGCCAGCACTCGTAGAGAATTTAACTATGGCTACACCTTC. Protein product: CASTRREFNYGYTF.

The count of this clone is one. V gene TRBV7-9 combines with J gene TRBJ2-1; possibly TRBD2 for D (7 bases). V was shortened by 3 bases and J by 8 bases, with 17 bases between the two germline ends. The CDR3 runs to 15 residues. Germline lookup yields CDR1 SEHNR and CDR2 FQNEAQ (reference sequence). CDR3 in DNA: TGTGCCAGCAGCTTGGAGGGGGGGGCTAGGTATGAGCAGTTCTTC. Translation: CASSLEGGARYEQFF.

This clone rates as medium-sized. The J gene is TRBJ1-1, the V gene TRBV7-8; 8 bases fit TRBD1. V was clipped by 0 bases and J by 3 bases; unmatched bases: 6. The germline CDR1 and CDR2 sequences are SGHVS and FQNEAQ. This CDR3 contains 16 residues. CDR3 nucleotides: TGTGCCAGCAGCTTAGCGCTAACAGGGGGGGACACTGAAGCTTTCTTT. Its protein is CASSLALTGGDTEAFF.

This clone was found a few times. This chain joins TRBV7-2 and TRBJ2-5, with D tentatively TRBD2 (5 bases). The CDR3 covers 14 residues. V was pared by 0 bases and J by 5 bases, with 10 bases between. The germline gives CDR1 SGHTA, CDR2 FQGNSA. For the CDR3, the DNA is TGTGCCAGCAGCTTAGCCCGGGGAACTGAGACCCAGTACTTC. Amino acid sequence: CASSLARGTETQYF.

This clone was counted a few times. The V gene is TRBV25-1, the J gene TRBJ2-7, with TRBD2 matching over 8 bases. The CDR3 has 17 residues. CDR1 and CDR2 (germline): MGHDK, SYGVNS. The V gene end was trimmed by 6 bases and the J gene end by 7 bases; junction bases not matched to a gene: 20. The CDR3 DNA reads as TGTGCCAGCAGCCGACAGGTCCTATCGGCGGGGGGTGAAGAGCAGTACTTC. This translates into CASSRQVLSAGGEEQYF.

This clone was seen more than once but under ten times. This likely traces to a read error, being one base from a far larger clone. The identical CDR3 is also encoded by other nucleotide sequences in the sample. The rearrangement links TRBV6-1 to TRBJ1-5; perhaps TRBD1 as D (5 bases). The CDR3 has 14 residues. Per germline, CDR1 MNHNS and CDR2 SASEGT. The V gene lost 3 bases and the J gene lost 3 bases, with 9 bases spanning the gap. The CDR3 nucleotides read TGTGCCAGCAGTGAGTCAGGGCTCAATCAGCCCCAGCATTTT. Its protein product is CASSESGLNQPQHF.

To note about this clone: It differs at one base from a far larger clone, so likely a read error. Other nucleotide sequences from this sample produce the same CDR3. The CDR3 loop reads CASSLGIGSGSPLHF. The DNA of the CDR3 is TGTGCCAGCAGCTTGGGGATAGGTAGCGGATCACCCCTCCACTTT. The rearrangement links TRBV5-6 to TRBJ1-6; D call uncertain. Trimming took 0 bases from V and 10 from J, leaving 14 bases between them. The CDR3 consists of 15 residues. Germline V gene sequence: CDR1 SGHDT, CDR2 YYEEEE.

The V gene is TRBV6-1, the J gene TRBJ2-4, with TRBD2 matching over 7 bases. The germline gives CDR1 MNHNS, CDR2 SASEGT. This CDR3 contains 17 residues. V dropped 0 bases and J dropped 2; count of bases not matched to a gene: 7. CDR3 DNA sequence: TGTGCCAGCAGTGAAGCAGCGGGGTCCAGGACCAAAAACATTCAGTACTTC. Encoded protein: CASSEAAGSRTKNIQYF.

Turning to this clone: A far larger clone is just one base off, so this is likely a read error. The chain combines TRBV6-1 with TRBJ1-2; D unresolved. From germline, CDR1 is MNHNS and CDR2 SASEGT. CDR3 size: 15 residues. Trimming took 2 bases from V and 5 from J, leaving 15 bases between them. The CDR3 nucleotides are TGTGCCAGCAGTGAATCTCGGGTGGCACAATATGGCTACACCTTC. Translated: CASSESRVAQYGYTF.

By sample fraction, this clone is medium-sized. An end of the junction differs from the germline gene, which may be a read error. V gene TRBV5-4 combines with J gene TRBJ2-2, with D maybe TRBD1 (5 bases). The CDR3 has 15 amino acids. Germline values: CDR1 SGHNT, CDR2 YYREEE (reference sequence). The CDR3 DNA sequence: TGTGCCAGCAGCTTGGATGGGGCGAAGACCGGGGAGCTGTTTTTT. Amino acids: CASSLDGAKTGELFF.